Listed below are T cell receptor beta chains from one sample, sequenced in a study of vaccination and CD4 T cells after COVID-19. TCRdb independently ran MiXCR on the PCR reads; one entry per CDR3 protein. The data show fewer than 9,000 distinct CDR3 sequences, with 65% to 75% seen just once and 15% held by the top ten. Their specific antigens are unknown. What was sequenced was CD4+ T cells from blood, cultured in vitro. These receptor sequences come from a human donor who had recovered from COVID-19. CDR3s include the opening cysteine and the closing phenylalanine or tryptophan. Fields, in order: V gene, clone size, D gene, J gene, CDR3 protein, CDR3 DNA. D genes are given only for firm matches. Clone size appears in some rows only: once, few, many, or a class for an expanded clone.

v_gene: TRBV7-2
abundance: .
d_gene: .
j_gene: TRBJ2-3
CDR3aa: CASSLEPTDTQYF
CDR3nt: TGTGCCAGCAGCTTGGAGCCCACAGATACGCAGTATTTT

v_gene: TRBV20-1
abundance: .
d_gene: .
j_gene: TRBJ2-3
CDR3aa: CSATGPPNRDTQYF
CDR3nt: TGCAGTGCTACCGGACCCCCCAACCGGGATACGCAGTATTTT

v_gene: TRBV20-1
abundance: .
d_gene: .
j_gene: TRBJ2-7
CDR3aa: CSATRARTYEQYF
CDR3nt: TGCAGTGCTACCAGAGCCCGGACCTACGAGCAGTACTTC

v_gene: TRBV6-1
abundance: .
d_gene: .
j_gene: TRBJ1-5
CDR3aa: CASGPDSSNQPQHF
CDR3nt: TGTGCCAGCGGACCCGACAGTAGCAATCAGCCCCAGCATTTT

v_gene: TRBV21-1
abundance: medium-sized
d_gene: .
j_gene: TRBJ1-5
CDR3aa: CASSMGSSNQPQHF
CDR3nt: TGTGCCAGCAGCATGGGGAGTAGCAATCAGCCCCAGCATTTT

v_gene: TRBV20-1
abundance: few
d_gene: .
j_gene: TRBJ1-5
CDR3aa: CSARKPGLQGQPQHF
CDR3nt: TGCAGTGCTAGAAAACCGGGCTTGCAAGGTCAGCCCCAGCATTTT

v_gene: TRBV7-2
abundance: .
d_gene: .
j_gene: TRBJ1-6
CDR3aa: CASSRLGGGSPLHF
CDR3nt: TGTGCCAGCAGCCGCCTGGGGGGTGGATCACCCCTCCACTTT

v_gene: TRBV4-3
abundance: .
d_gene: .
j_gene: TRBJ2-7
CDR3aa: CASSRNLDRSTNSYEQYF
CDR3nt: TGCGCCAGCAGCCGAAACCTCGACAGGTCCACCAACTCCTACGAGCAGTACTTC

v_gene: TRBV6-5
abundance: .
d_gene: TRBD1
j_gene: TRBJ1-1
CDR3aa: CASSYSDRAGAFF
CDR3nt: TGTGCCAGCAGTTACTCGGACAGGGCCGGGGCTTTCTTT

v_gene: TRBV27
abundance: few
d_gene: .
j_gene: TRBJ1-6
CDR3aa: CASGFREGSPLHF
CDR3nt: TGTGCCAGCGGCTTTAGGGAGGGTTCACCCCTCCACTTT

v_gene: TRBV20-1
abundance: .
d_gene: .
j_gene: TRBJ2-1
CDR3aa: CSAPIRRAEYNEQFF
CDR3nt: TGCAGTGCTCCCATCAGGAGGGCCGAGTACAATGAGCAGTTCTTC

v_gene: TRBV20-1
abundance: once
d_gene: .
j_gene: TRBJ1-5
CDR3aa: CSAGRSNQPQHF
CDR3nt: TGCAGTGCCGGTCGGAGCAATCAGCCCCAGCATTTT

v_gene: TRBV19
abundance: .
d_gene: TRBD1
j_gene: TRBJ2-7
CDR3aa: CASSRDSSYEQYF
CDR3nt: TGTGCCAGTAGTAGGGACAGCTCCTACGAGCAGTACTTC

v_gene: TRBV10-3
abundance: .
d_gene: .
j_gene: TRBJ2-7
CDR3aa: CAISVGGAGYEQYF
CDR3nt: TGTGCCATCAGTGTAGGGGGGGCTGGGTACGAGCAGTACTTC

v_gene: TRBV18
abundance: .
d_gene: TRBD2
j_gene: TRBJ2-5
CDR3aa: CASSPGLAGGEETQYF
CDR3nt: TGTGCCAGCTCACCAGGACTAGCGGGGGGAGAAGAGACCCAGTACTTC

v_gene: TRBV20-1
abundance: once
d_gene: .
j_gene: TRBJ2-5
CDR3aa: CSARAPGYGRLVSLQETQYF
CDR3nt: TGCAGTGCTAGAGCCCCGGGGTACGGGAGACTCGTTTCTCTCCAAGAGACCCAGTACTTC

v_gene: TRBV7-2
abundance: .
d_gene: TRBD2
j_gene: TRBJ2-7
CDR3aa: CASSLEPAGGPGYEQYF
CDR3nt: TGTGCCAGCAGCTTAGAACCAGCGGGAGGGCCGGGGTACGAGCAGTACTTC

v_gene: TRBV25-1
abundance: .
d_gene: .
j_gene: TRBJ2-7
CDR3aa: CASSEWGSSYEQYF
CDR3nt: TGTGCCAGCAGTGAATGGGGCAGTTCCTACGAGCAGTACTTC

v_gene: TRBV7-2
abundance: .
d_gene: .
j_gene: TRBJ1-5
CDR3aa: CASSLQGSQPQHF
CDR3nt: TGTGCCAGCAGCTTGCAGGGGTCTCAGCCCCAGCATTTT

v_gene: TRBV15
abundance: .
d_gene: .
j_gene: TRBJ2-7
CDR3aa: CATRFPGKRYEQYF
CDR3nt: TGTGCCACCCGATTCCCCGGGAAACGCTACGAGCAGTACTTC

v_gene: TRBV20-1
abundance: .
d_gene: TRBD2
j_gene: TRBJ2-5
CDR3aa: CSALTSGSWEETQYF
CDR3nt: TGCAGTGCACTGACAAGCGGGAGTTGGGAAGAGACCCAGTACTTC

v_gene: TRBV24-1
abundance: few
d_gene: .
j_gene: TRBJ2-3
CDR3aa: CATSDPRALGRTDTQYF
CDR3nt: TGTGCCACCAGTGATCCCCGGGCCCTAGGGCGCACAGATACGCAGTATTTT

v_gene: TRBV6-1
abundance: few
d_gene: .
j_gene: TRBJ1-2
CDR3aa: CASSVSSFYGYTF
CDR3nt: TGTGCCAGCAGTGTGTCCTCCTTCTATGGCTACACCTTC

v_gene: TRBV20-1
abundance: .
d_gene: .
j_gene: TRBJ1-5
CDR3aa: CSGMGGNSNQPQHF
CDR3nt: TGCAGTGGGATGGGGGGGAATAGCAATCAGCCCCAGCATTTT

v_gene: TRBV7-3
abundance: .
d_gene: .
j_gene: TRBJ2-4
CDR3aa: CASSPASGDIQYF
CDR3nt: TGTGCCAGCAGCCCGGCCTCAGGGGACATTCAGTACTTC

v_gene: TRBV15
abundance: .
d_gene: .
j_gene: TRBJ1-3
CDR3aa: CATSGRSSGNTIYF
CDR3nt: TGTGCCACCAGCGGAAGATCCTCTGGAAACACCATATATTTT

v_gene: TRBV20-1
abundance: .
d_gene: .
j_gene: TRBJ2-7
CDR3aa: CSAREGLTSYEQYF
CDR3nt: TGCAGTGCTAGGGAGGGACTCACCTCCTACGAGCAGTACTTC

v_gene: TRBV20-1
abundance: few
d_gene: .
j_gene: TRBJ1-2
CDR3aa: CSASESGPRGYTF
CDR3nt: TGCAGTGCTAGTGAATCGGGGCCGCGTGGCTACACCTTC